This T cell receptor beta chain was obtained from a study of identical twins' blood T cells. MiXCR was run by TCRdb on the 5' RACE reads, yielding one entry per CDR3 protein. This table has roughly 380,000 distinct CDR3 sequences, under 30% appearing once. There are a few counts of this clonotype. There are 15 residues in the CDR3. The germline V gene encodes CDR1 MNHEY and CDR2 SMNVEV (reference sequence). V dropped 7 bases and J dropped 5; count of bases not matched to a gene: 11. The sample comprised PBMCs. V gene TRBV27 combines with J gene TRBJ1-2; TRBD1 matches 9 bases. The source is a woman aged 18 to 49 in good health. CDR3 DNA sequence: TGTGCCAGCACATCCGGGGACAGGGCCGGGTATGGCTACACCTTC. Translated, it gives CASTSGDRAGYGYTF.